The 8 T cell receptor beta chains in this list originate from one sample, sequenced in a study of early T cells in non-severe SARS-CoV-2 infection. TCRdb fed the 5' RACE reads into MiXCR, producing one record per CDR3 protein. Here the sample spans about 50,000 distinct CDR3 sequences, less than 9.5% being singletons. The sample consisted of whole blood, taken at baseline. The receptors were gathered from an adult who was a healthcare worker with PCR-confirmed SARS-CoV-2 infection or an uninfected control (not recorded which).

This clonotype was seen only a few times. The V call is TRBV6-2 or TRBV6-3, the J call TRBJ2-4; the D is unclear. Germline lookup yields CDR1 MNHEY and CDR2 SVGEGT. V lost 1 base to trimming and J lost 1 base, with 11 bases between them. This CDR3 has 16 residues. CDR3 loop: CASSYFGSLAKNIQYF. The CDR3, as DNA: TGTGCCAGCAGTTACTTCGGTAGTCTGGCCAAAAACATTCAGTACTTC.

The J gene is TRBJ2-7, the V gene TRBV20-1, with D possibly TRBD1 on 5 matching bases. The germline V gene has CDR1 DFQATT and CDR2 SNEGSKA (reference sequence). CDR3 length: 16 amino acids. V dropped 6 bases and J dropped 0 bases, with 21 bases sitting between them. The CDR3 here is CSATRQGRTFSYEQYF. The DNA for the CDR3 is TGCAGTGCAACAAGGCAGGGTCGCACATTCTCCTACGAGCAGTACTTC.

The CDR3 is CASSPGPANTEAFF. The DNA of the CDR3 is TGTGCCAGCTCACCAGGTCCAGCTAACACTGAAGCTTTCTTT. This chain joins TRBV18 and TRBJ1-1, with unresolved D. Germline CDR1 and CDR2: KGHSH and LQKENI. The CDR3 is 14 amino acids. Deletions cut 2 bases from V and 2 bases from J, with 9 bases between.

This clonotype came up a few times. J is TRBJ2-5 and V is TRBV3-1, with D maybe TRBD2 (6 bases). The CDR3 has 16 amino acids. CDR1 is LGHDT, CDR2 YNNKEL, per germline (reference sequence). V was shortened by 3 bases and J by 3 bases, with 17 bases between the two germline ends. This CDR3 reads CASSHSQAGREETQYF. CDR3 DNA: TGTGCCAGCAGCCACTCCCAGGCGGGGCGGGAAGAGACCCAGTACTTC.

V gene TRBV3-1 combines with J gene TRBJ2-5; D may correspond to TRBD1 or TRBD2 (6 bases each). The germline V and J ends were trimmed by 3 bases and 4 bases, with 12 bases remaining between them. Germline CDR1 is LGHDT and CDR2 is YNNKEL (reference sequence). The CDR3 has 14 amino acids. CDR3 residues: CASSHSGGGETQYF. As DNA, the CDR3 is TGTGCCAGCAGCCATAGCGGAGGGGGAGAGACCCAGTACTTC.

This clonotype was observed a few times. The chain recombines TRBV20-1 with TRBJ2-3, with D possibly matching TRBD2 (5 bases). CDR1 and CDR2 from the germline V gene are DFQATT and SNEGSKA (reference sequence). CDR3 length: 15 amino acids. The V end lost 2 bases, the J end lost 2 bases, and 14 bases lay between the germline ends. The CDR3 protein is CSARSPRGNTDTQYF. The CDR3 DNA reads TGCAGTGCTAGATCCCCCCGGGGAAACACAGATACGCAGTATTTT.

Ten or more counts support this clonotype. The chain uses TRBV9 and TRBJ2-1; TRBD2 matches 8 bases. The V segment lost 1 base and the J segment 6 bases; nucleotides outside the gene matches: 21. CDR3 length: 20 residues. The germline CDR1 and CDR2 sequences are SGDLS and YYNGEE. This CDR3 reads CASSVTSGTSTLEGLNEQFF. The CDR3 DNA reads TGTGCCAGCAGCGTAACCTCCGGGACTAGTACCTTAGAGGGGCTCAATGAGCAGTTCTTC.

This clonotype showed up many times. The rearrangement joins TRBV7-6 to TRBJ1-2; TRBD1 agrees at 7 bases. Looked up from germline, CDR1 is SGHVS and CDR2 is FNYEAQ. This CDR3 spans 13 amino acids. V dropped 3 bases and J dropped 8; count of bases not matched to a gene: 6. The DNA for the CDR3 is TGTGCCAGCAGCTTTCAGGGGGGATTGGGCTACACCTTC. Its protein is CASSFQGGLGYTF. The full variable domain, rest sourced from reference TRBV7-6 and TRBJ1-2, is GAGVSQSPRYKVTKRGQDVALRCDPISGHVSLYWYRQALGQGPEFLTYFNYEAQQDKSGLPNDRFSAERPEGSISTLTIQRTEQRDSAMYRCASSFQGGLGYTFGSGTRLTVV.